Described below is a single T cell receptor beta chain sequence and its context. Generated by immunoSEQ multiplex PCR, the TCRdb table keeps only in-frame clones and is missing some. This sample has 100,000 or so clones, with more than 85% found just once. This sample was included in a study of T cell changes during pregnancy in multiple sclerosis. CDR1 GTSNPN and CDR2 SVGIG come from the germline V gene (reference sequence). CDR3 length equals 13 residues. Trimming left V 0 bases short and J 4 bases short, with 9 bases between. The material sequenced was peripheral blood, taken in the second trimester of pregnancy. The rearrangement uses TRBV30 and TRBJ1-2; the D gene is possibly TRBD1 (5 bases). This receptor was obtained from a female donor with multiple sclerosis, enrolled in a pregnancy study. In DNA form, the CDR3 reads TGTGCCTGGAGTGTAGCAGGGCCCTATGGCTACACCTTC. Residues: CAWSVAGPYGYTF.